This is a list of T cell receptor beta chains from one sample in a study of shared clonotypes between healthy human individuals. This table comes from immunoSEQ multiplex PCR, and its TCRdb copy is limited to in-frame clones, with some not included. Here the sample spans some 690,000 clones, about 90% being singletons. The sequenced sample was memory CD8+ T cells from PBMCs. All receptors derive from a young man in good health. Some clones in this sample may be carry-over from other donors' samples. Both conserved end residues are part of each CDR3. A D gene is named only where the DNA matches it firmly. Clone size is stated in some rows and not others, as once, few, many or a class when expanded.

v_gene: TRBV19
d_gene: -
j_gene: TRBJ2-4
abundance: -
CDR3nt: TGTGCCAGTAGTATCATGGGGGCGCCCAGTCGAGCCAAAAACATTCAGTACTTC
CDR3aa: CASSIMGAPSRAKNIQYF

v_gene: TRBV2
d_gene: TRBD1
j_gene: TRBJ2-7
abundance: -
CDR3nt: TGTGCCAGCAGTGAGTTGGGGGACAGGCTTGCGGGGGAGCAGTACTTC
CDR3aa: CASSELGDRLAGEQYF

v_gene: TRBV10-2
d_gene: -
j_gene: TRBJ1-5
abundance: few
CDR3nt: TGCGCCAGCAGTCCCAGGGAGAATTATCAGCCCCAGCATTTT
CDR3aa: CASSPRENYQPQHF

v_gene: TRBV2
d_gene: -
j_gene: TRBJ2-1
abundance: -
CDR3nt: TGTGCCAGCAGCCTCCCCACAACTAGCTACAATGAGCAGTTCTTC
CDR3aa: CASSLPTTSYNEQFF

v_gene: TRBV6-6
d_gene: TRBD1
j_gene: TRBJ1-2
abundance: few
CDR3nt: TGTGCCAGCAGTTATTGGGGACAGGACTATGGCTACACCTTC
CDR3aa: CASSYWGQDYGYTF

v_gene: TRBV28
d_gene: TRBD1
j_gene: TRBJ2-5
abundance: -
CDR3nt: TGTGCCAGCAGTGAGCGACAGGGGGGTATTACCAAAGAGACCCAGTACTTC
CDR3aa: CASSERQGGITKETQYF

v_gene: TRBV27
d_gene: -
j_gene: TRBJ2-7
abundance: few
CDR3nt: TGTGCCAGCAGTTTCGGCAGAACGTACGAGCAGTACTTC
CDR3aa: CASSFGRTYEQYF

v_gene: TRBV7-9
d_gene: -
j_gene: TRBJ2-2
abundance: -
CDR3nt: TGTGCCAGCAGTTCTCCCGCGAGTAGGGGTGCCGGGGAGCTGTTTTTT
CDR3aa: CASSSPASRGAGELFF

v_gene: TRBV27
d_gene: -
j_gene: TRBJ1-1
abundance: -
CDR3nt: TGTGCCAGCAGTTCCGGGACACCTGAAGCTTTCTTT
CDR3aa: CASSSGTPEAFF

v_gene: TRBV30
d_gene: TRBD2
j_gene: TRBJ2-7
abundance: -
CDR3nt: TGTGCCTGGGGACTAGCGGGCGAGCAGTACTTC
CDR3aa: CAWGLAGEQYF

v_gene: TRBV5-1
d_gene: -
j_gene: TRBJ2-7
abundance: -
CDR3nt: TGCGCCAGCAGCCTTGGACGGCCCTACGAGCAGTACTTC
CDR3aa: CASSLGRPYEQYF

v_gene: TRBV27
d_gene: TRBD2
j_gene: TRBJ2-5
abundance: -
CDR3nt: TGTGCCAGCAGTTTAAGCCTAGCGGGACCAAAAGAGACCCAGTACTTC
CDR3aa: CASSLSLAGPKETQYF

v_gene: TRBV5-6
d_gene: TRBD2
j_gene: TRBJ2-1
abundance: -
CDR3nt: TGTGCCAGCAGCTTGGCGGCGGGTAGCGGGAGCGGGAATGAGCAGTTCTTC
CDR3aa: CASSLAAGSGSGNEQFF

v_gene: TRBV28
d_gene: TRBD1
j_gene: TRBJ2-7
abundance: -
CDR3nt: TGTGCCAGCAGTTTATCAGCAGGGGGCAACGAGCAGTACTTC
CDR3aa: CASSLSAGGNEQYF

v_gene: TRBV18
d_gene: TRBD1
j_gene: TRBJ2-1
abundance: -
CDR3nt: TGTGCCAGCTCAAGTTCAGGGGGAGTATACAATGAGCAGTTCTTC
CDR3aa: CASSSSGGVYNEQFF

v_gene: TRBV6-1
d_gene: -
j_gene: TRBJ2-1
abundance: -
CDR3nt: TGTGCCAGCAGTGCCCTGAGGGCAGGCGGCCGCAATGAGCAGTTCTTC
CDR3aa: CASSALRAGGRNEQFF

v_gene: TRBV14
d_gene: TRBD1
j_gene: TRBJ2-1
abundance: -
CDR3nt: TGTGCCAGCAGCCAAGATCCGGGACAGGGCGACAATGAGCAGTTCTTC
CDR3aa: CASSQDPGQGDNEQFF

v_gene: TRBV10-2
d_gene: TRBD2
j_gene: TRBJ2-5
abundance: -
CDR3nt: TGCGCCAGCAGATCTGTGTGGGAGGGCCTTGAGACCCAGTACTTC
CDR3aa: CASRSVWEGLETQYF

v_gene: TRBV7-6
d_gene: -
j_gene: TRBJ1-1
abundance: -
CDR3nt: TGTGCCAGCAGCTCTGTCATCGGTCGGGAGATGAACACTGAAGCTTTCTTT
CDR3aa: CASSSVIGREMNTEAFF

v_gene: TRBV28
d_gene: -
j_gene: TRBJ2-7
abundance: few
CDR3nt: TGTGCCAGCAGTCCCCGGACATATGGCTACGAGCAGTACTTC
CDR3aa: CASSPRTYGYEQYF

v_gene: TRBV27
d_gene: -
j_gene: TRBJ1-6
abundance: -
CDR3nt: TGTGCCAGCGGCTCTCGGACCGGACAGCGGAATCCACCCCTCCACTTT
CDR3aa: CASGSRTGQRNPPLHF

v_gene: TRBV6-5
d_gene: -
j_gene: TRBJ1-1
abundance: once
CDR3nt: TGTGCCAGCAGTTACTCTCGAGGGTTGCACACTGAAGCTTTCTTT
CDR3aa: CASSYSRGLHTEAFF

v_gene: TRBV27
d_gene: -
j_gene: TRBJ2-2
abundance: -
CDR3nt: TGTGCCAGCAGTTTACAGGGGTACACCGGGGAGCTGTTTTTT
CDR3aa: CASSLQGYTGELFF

v_gene: TRBV4-3
d_gene: TRBD2
j_gene: TRBJ2-3
abundance: -
CDR3nt: TGCGCCAGCAGCCAAGATCTAATGGTAGCGGGAGTCTCAGATACGCAGTATTTT
CDR3aa: CASSQDLMVAGVSDTQYF

v_gene: TRBV6-5
d_gene: -
j_gene: TRBJ2-1
abundance: -
CDR3nt: TGTGCCAGCAGTTACTCTCCGGGGGAGGCCTACAATGAGCAGTTCTTC
CDR3aa: CASSYSPGEAYNEQFF

v_gene: TRBV5-1
d_gene: -
j_gene: TRBJ2-3
abundance: -
CDR3nt: TGCGCCAGCAGCCCAGATCGGGGGCCGGATACGCAGTATTTT
CDR3aa: CASSPDRGPDTQYF

v_gene: TRBV6-5
d_gene: -
j_gene: TRBJ2-3
abundance: -
CDR3nt: TGTGCCTCTGCGGGGCTAAGCACAGATACGCAGTATTTT
CDR3aa: CASAGLSTDTQYF

v_gene: TRBV5-4
d_gene: -
j_gene: TRBJ2-7
abundance: -
CDR3nt: TGTGCCAGCAGCGCCGGGACTCCCATCCACTACGAGCAGTACTTC
CDR3aa: CASSAGTPIHYEQYF

v_gene: TRBV7-9
d_gene: -
j_gene: TRBJ2-7
abundance: -
CDR3nt: TGTGCCAGCAGCTTACCGGGCCGAGCCTACGAGCAGTACTTC
CDR3aa: CASSLPGRAYEQYF

v_gene: TRBV30
d_gene: -
j_gene: TRBJ1-1
abundance: -
CDR3nt: TGTGCCTGGAGAATTTCGGGCGGATTGAACACTGAAGCTTTCTTT
CDR3aa: CAWRISGGLNTEAFF

v_gene: TRBV5-4
d_gene: -
j_gene: TRBJ2-5
abundance: once
CDR3nt: TGTGCCAGCAGCTTCAACAGGGTCCCAGAGACCCAGTACTTC
CDR3aa: CASSFNRVPETQYF

v_gene: TRBV4-2
d_gene: -
j_gene: TRBJ2-7
abundance: -
CDR3nt: TGTGCCAGCAGCCAACCTAGGGACGAGCAGTACTTC
CDR3aa: CASSQPRDEQYF

v_gene: TRBV19
d_gene: TRBD1
j_gene: TRBJ2-7
abundance: -
CDR3nt: TGTGCCAGTTCATTGACCGGGACAGGGGGCTACGAGCAGTACTTC
CDR3aa: CASSLTGTGGYEQYF

v_gene: TRBV27
d_gene: -
j_gene: TRBJ1-1
abundance: few
CDR3nt: TGTGCCAGCAGTTCTCTCGGCATAAGCACTGAAGCTTTCTTT
CDR3aa: CASSSLGISTEAFF

v_gene: TRBV9
d_gene: TRBD1
j_gene: TRBJ2-7
abundance: -
CDR3nt: TGTGCCAGCAGCGTCATGCCGGGGACAGGGGCCTACGAGCAGTACTTC
CDR3aa: CASSVMPGTGAYEQYF

v_gene: TRBV9
d_gene: -
j_gene: TRBJ1-2
abundance: -
CDR3nt: TGTGCCAGCAGCGTAGATACGGGGCAGCAAAACTATGGCTACACCTTC
CDR3aa: CASSVDTGQQNYGYTF

v_gene: TRBV27
d_gene: -
j_gene: TRBJ2-7
abundance: -
CDR3nt: TGTGCCAGCAGTAACTTGCCCGGACGCTACGAGCAGTACTTC
CDR3aa: CASSNLPGRYEQYF

v_gene: TRBV4-3
d_gene: -
j_gene: TRBJ2-1
abundance: -
CDR3nt: TGCGCCAGCTCACCGGGCGCTTCCTACAATGAGCAGTTCTTC
CDR3aa: CASSPGASYNEQFF

v_gene: TRBV9
d_gene: -
j_gene: TRBJ2-4
abundance: -
CDR3nt: TGTGCCAGCAGCGAAGACCTAGCCAAAAACATTCAGTACTTC
CDR3aa: CASSEDLAKNIQYF

v_gene: TRBV11-2
d_gene: TRBD1
j_gene: TRBJ2-3
abundance: -
CDR3nt: TGTGCCAGCAGCTTGGACAGGGGCCGCACAGATACGCAGTATTTT
CDR3aa: CASSLDRGRTDTQYF

v_gene: TRBV10-3
d_gene: -
j_gene: TRBJ1-2
abundance: -
CDR3nt: TGTGCCATCACCCCGGGACTTAACTATGGCTACACCTTC
CDR3aa: CAITPGLNYGYTF

v_gene: TRBV5-1
d_gene: TRBD2
j_gene: TRBJ2-1
abundance: -
CDR3nt: TGCGCCAGCAGGCCCGGGGGGGGCCTATACAATGAGCAGTTCTTC
CDR3aa: CASRPGGGLYNEQFF

v_gene: TRBV2
d_gene: TRBD2
j_gene: TRBJ2-1
abundance: once
CDR3nt: TGTGCCACCAGGACTAGCGTTGAGCAGTTCTTC
CDR3aa: CATRTSVEQFF

v_gene: TRBV10-3
d_gene: -
j_gene: TRBJ1-3
abundance: -
CDR3nt: TGTGCCATCAGTGAGTCGGCGGGTTGGCAGGCGAGTGGAAACACCATATATTTT
CDR3aa: CAISESAGWQASGNTIYF

v_gene: TRBV7-6
d_gene: -
j_gene: TRBJ1-1
abundance: few
CDR3nt: TGTGCCAGCAGCTTAGCGGGCAGGCCGCAGAACACTGAAGCTTTCTTT
CDR3aa: CASSLAGRPQNTEAFF

v_gene: TRBV28
d_gene: -
j_gene: TRBJ1-1
abundance: few
CDR3nt: TGTGCCAGCAGTTTTGAAGGGACCACTGAAGCTTTCTTT
CDR3aa: CASSFEGTTEAFF

v_gene: TRBV4-1
d_gene: TRBD2
j_gene: TRBJ2-7
abundance: -
CDR3nt: TGCGCCAGCAGCCAAGGGGCGGGAGTCGCCTACGAGCAGTACTTC
CDR3aa: CASSQGAGVAYEQYF

v_gene: TRBV11-1
d_gene: -
j_gene: TRBJ2-3
abundance: few
CDR3nt: TGTGCCAGCAAGGATCAGGGGATGAGCACAGATACGCAGTATTTT
CDR3aa: CASKDQGMSTDTQYF

v_gene: TRBV5-5
d_gene: -
j_gene: TRBJ2-7
abundance: -
CDR3nt: TGTGCCAGCAGCTTGGCCGGTCCCTCCTACGAGCAGTACTTC
CDR3aa: CASSLAGPSYEQYF

v_gene: TRBV19
d_gene: -
j_gene: TRBJ2-1
abundance: once
CDR3nt: TGTGCCAGTAGTGGCCATGAGCAGTTCTTC
CDR3aa: CASSGHEQFF

v_gene: TRBV28
d_gene: TRBD1
j_gene: TRBJ2-5
abundance: -
CDR3nt: TGTGCCAGCAGCTACCAGGGGGCCGGGGAGACCCAGTACTTC
CDR3aa: CASSYQGAGETQYF